A selection of T cell receptor beta chains follows, all from one sample in a study of prognosis after radiotherapy for stage I lung cancer. TCRdb fed the multiplex PCR reads into MiXCR, producing one record per CDR3 protein. The repertoire has around 56,000 distinct CDR3 sequences, less than 30% of them found once; the top ten carry around 6.8%. This sample comprised PBMCs, obtained before or after stereotactic body radiation therapy (not recorded which). The receptor set was obtained from a donor aged 50 or older with non-small cell lung cancer. CDR3s include the opening cysteine and the closing phenylalanine or tryptophan. A D gene is named only where the DNA matches it firmly. The size field is filled for only some rows; it gives once, few, many or a size class.

V gene: TRBV7-2
D gene: NA
J gene: TRBJ1-1
clone size: many
CDR3 DNA: TGTGCCAGCAGCTTAGGACATCTTTCTGAAGCTTTCTTT
CDR3 protein: CASSLGHLSEAFF

V gene: TRBV10-2
D gene: NA
J gene: TRBJ2-7
clone size: many
CDR3 DNA: TGCGCCAGCAACGGCGAAACCGAGCAGTACTTC
CDR3 protein: CASNGETEQYF

V gene: TRBV6-1
D gene: TRBD1
J gene: TRBJ1-3
clone size: many
CDR3 DNA: TGTGCCAGCAGGGAGGGGGCGCTTGGAAACACCATATATTTT
CDR3 protein: CASREGALGNTIYF

V gene: TRBV7-9
D gene: NA
J gene: TRBJ1-4
clone size: many
CDR3 DNA: TGTGCCAGCAGCTTATCAAGGGCGGCTAATGAAAAACTGTTTTTT
CDR3 protein: CASSLSRAANEKLFF

V gene: TRBV12-3/TRBV12-4
D gene: NA
J gene: TRBJ2-5
clone size: many
CDR3 DNA: TGTGCCAGCAGTCCCCGCGCGGACGGAAGGGAGACCCAGTACTTC
CDR3 protein: CASSPRADGRETQYF

V gene: TRBV6-5
D gene: NA
J gene: TRBJ2-7
clone size: NA
CDR3 DNA: TGTGCCAGCAGTTACTCTGAGAGGGACCAAACCTACGAGCAGTACTTC
CDR3 protein: CASSYSERDQTYEQYF

V gene: TRBV6-2/TRBV6-3
D gene: NA
J gene: TRBJ1-1
clone size: many
CDR3 DNA: TGTGCCACCATTACAGGGAGGAACACTGAAGCTTTCTTT
CDR3 protein: CATITGRNTEAFF

V gene: TRBV3-1
D gene: NA
J gene: TRBJ1-1
clone size: many
CDR3 DNA: TGTGCCAGCAGAAAGGGGGGAGTTGTCGGCACTGAAGCTTTCTTT
CDR3 protein: CASRKGGVVGTEAFF

V gene: TRBV9
D gene: NA
J gene: TRBJ2-5
clone size: few
CDR3 DNA: TGTGCCAGCAGCGCCCTCCAAGGGGGGTTGGGGGAGACCCAGTACTTC
CDR3 protein: CASSALQGGLGETQYF

V gene: TRBV6-1
D gene: TRBD1
J gene: TRBJ2-7
clone size: many
CDR3 DNA: TGTGCCAGCAGTGAACGACGGACAGGGGTGGGGGAGCAGTACTTC
CDR3 protein: CASSERRTGVGEQYF

V gene: TRBV20-1
D gene: NA
J gene: TRBJ2-2
clone size: many
CDR3 DNA: TGCAGTGCTGCCTCAGGCGGGGGCTCTCCGGACACCGGGGAGCTGTTTTTT
CDR3 protein: CSAASGGGSPDTGELFF

V gene: TRBV5-1
D gene: NA
J gene: TRBJ1-1
clone size: many
CDR3 DNA: TGCGCCAGCAGCGGGCACACTGAAGCTTTCTTT
CDR3 protein: CASSGHTEAFF

V gene: TRBV9
D gene: NA
J gene: TRBJ2-3
clone size: many
CDR3 DNA: TGTGCCAGCAGCGTAGAGGGGGCGGGGGAAGATACGCAGTATTTT
CDR3 protein: CASSVEGAGEDTQYF

V gene: TRBV6-2/TRBV6-3
D gene: NA
J gene: TRBJ1-5
clone size: NA
CDR3 DNA: TGTGCCAGCAGTGAGGATGGGACTAGACGCAATCAGACACAGCATTTT
CDR3 protein: CASSEDGTRRNQTQHF

V gene: TRBV30
D gene: TRBD2
J gene: TRBJ2-1
clone size: many
CDR3 DNA: TGTGCCTGGACAAGAAGCGGGGGGGCAAAGGAGCAGTTCTTC
CDR3 protein: CAWTRSGGAKEQFF

V gene: TRBV7-3
D gene: NA
J gene: TRBJ1-2
clone size: many
CDR3 DNA: TGTGCCAGCAGCCCCACCGGGACCGAATCTTATGGCTACACCTTC
CDR3 protein: CASSPTGTESYGYTF

V gene: TRBV20-1
D gene: NA
J gene: TRBJ2-1
clone size: many
CDR3 DNA: TGCAGTGCTAGGTCCGGATCCCTATGGAATGAGCAGTTCTTC
CDR3 protein: CSARSGSLWNEQFF

V gene: TRBV4-2
D gene: NA
J gene: TRBJ2-7
clone size: NA
CDR3 DNA: TGTGCCAGCAGCCAAGAGGTGAGGGGGGTGGGTGCCTACGAGCAGTACTTC
CDR3 protein: CASSQEVRGVGAYEQYF

V gene: TRBV6-1
D gene: TRBD2
J gene: TRBJ2-2
clone size: many
CDR3 DNA: TGTGCCAGCAGCATCCGAACTAGCGGGGGGGCCTTCGGGGAGCTGTTTTTT
CDR3 protein: CASSIRTSGGAFGELFF

V gene: TRBV20-1
D gene: NA
J gene: TRBJ1-4
clone size: many
CDR3 DNA: TGCAGTGCTAACCGAGCGGAAAAACTGTTTTTT
CDR3 protein: CSANRAEKLFF

V gene: TRBV19
D gene: NA
J gene: TRBJ1-2
clone size: many
CDR3 DNA: TGTGCCAGTAGTCCCGCCAGGGGAGGATATGGCTACACCTTC
CDR3 protein: CASSPARGGYGYTF

V gene: TRBV5-1
D gene: NA
J gene: TRBJ1-4
clone size: many
CDR3 DNA: TGCGCCAGCAGCTCGGATGAAAAACTGTTTTTT
CDR3 protein: CASSSDEKLFF

V gene: TRBV3-1
D gene: NA
J gene: TRBJ1-1
clone size: many
CDR3 DNA: TGTGCCAGCAGCCATACCGGACGGATGAACACTGAAGCTTTCTTT
CDR3 protein: CASSHTGRMNTEAFF

V gene: TRBV30
D gene: NA
J gene: TRBJ1-6
clone size: many
CDR3 DNA: TGTGCCTGGAGTAAGGCGCCTAATAATTCACCCCTCCACTTT
CDR3 protein: CAWSKAPNNSPLHF

V gene: TRBV20-1
D gene: NA
J gene: TRBJ1-2
clone size: NA
CDR3 DNA: TGCAGTGCCTCCCTTCCGGGACTCCATCCCTATGACTACACCTTC
CDR3 protein: CSASLPGLHPYDYTF

V gene: TRBV19
D gene: NA
J gene: TRBJ1-5
clone size: many
CDR3 DNA: TGTGCCAGTAGCCCCCTTGCACCGGGACCTCCGACGAATCAGCCCCAGCATTTT
CDR3 protein: CASSPLAPGPPTNQPQHF

V gene: TRBV7-2
D gene: TRBD1
J gene: TRBJ1-1
clone size: many
CDR3 DNA: TGTGCCAGCAGTCGGCGACAGGGGCCGGGGACTGAAGCTTTCTTT
CDR3 protein: CASSRRQGPGTEAFF

V gene: TRBV9
D gene: TRBD1
J gene: TRBJ1-6
clone size: many
CDR3 DNA: TGTGCCAGCAGCTCCGGGACAGGGTCGTGGGATTCACCCCTCCACTTT
CDR3 protein: CASSSGTGSWDSPLHF

V gene: TRBV10-3
D gene: NA
J gene: TRBJ2-1
clone size: many
CDR3 DNA: TGTGCCATCAGTGAGAGGGTGAGCTCCTACAATGAGCAGTTCTTC
CDR3 protein: CAISERVSSYNEQFF

V gene: TRBV20-1
D gene: NA
J gene: TRBJ2-3
clone size: many
CDR3 DNA: TGCAGTGCTAGCCGGAGCGGTGCCACAGATACGCAGTATTTT
CDR3 protein: CSASRSGATDTQYF

V gene: TRBV5-1
D gene: TRBD2
J gene: TRBJ2-1
clone size: many
CDR3 DNA: TGCGCCAGCAGCTTGTACGTCACGGGAGCGGGGGGCACCTACAATGAGCAGTTCTTC
CDR3 protein: CASSLYVTGAGGTYNEQFF

V gene: TRBV24-1
D gene: TRBD1
J gene: TRBJ2-1
clone size: NA
CDR3 DNA: TGTGCCGCAGGATCCGGGGACAGGGGCGGTTACAATGAGCAGTTCTTT
CDR3 protein: CAAGSGDRGGYNEQFF

V gene: TRBV6-1
D gene: NA
J gene: TRBJ1-5
clone size: many
CDR3 DNA: TGTGCCAGCAGTGAAGTAGTGGGGCAGCCCCAGCATTTT
CDR3 protein: CASSEVVGQPQHF

V gene: TRBV7-9
D gene: NA
J gene: TRBJ1-1
clone size: many
CDR3 DNA: TGTGCCAGCAGCTTAGAGGGGACGGCGAACACTGAAGCTTTCTTT
CDR3 protein: CASSLEGTANTEAFF

V gene: TRBV20-1
D gene: NA
J gene: TRBJ1-2
clone size: many
CDR3 DNA: TGCAGTGCTAGAGAGCGGACAATAGCTTATGGCTACACCTTC
CDR3 protein: CSARERTIAYGYTF

V gene: TRBV6-1
D gene: NA
J gene: TRBJ1-6
clone size: many
CDR3 DNA: TGTGCCAGCACCCGGATGGGGGATTCACCCCTCCACTTT
CDR3 protein: CASTRMGDSPLHF

V gene: TRBV6-4
D gene: TRBD1
J gene: TRBJ2-3
clone size: many
CDR3 DNA: TGTGCCAGCAAGCCGGACAGGGTGGCAGATACGCAGTATTTT
CDR3 protein: CASKPDRVADTQYF

V gene: TRBV7-2
D gene: NA
J gene: TRBJ2-3
clone size: many
CDR3 DNA: TGTGCCAGCAGCTTTTTGGGGACCAACGCGGATACGCAGTATTTT
CDR3 protein: CASSFLGTNADTQYF

V gene: TRBV5-1
D gene: NA
J gene: TRBJ2-5
clone size: NA
CDR3 DNA: TGCGCCAGCAGCATCGGTGGTAGTCAAGAGACCCAGTACTTC
CDR3 protein: CASSIGGSQETQYF

V gene: TRBV6-5
D gene: NA
J gene: TRBJ1-2
clone size: NA
CDR3 DNA: TGTGCCAGCAGTTACTCGAGGAAAGGGGGGAACTATGGCTACACCTTC
CDR3 protein: CASSYSRKGGNYGYTF

V gene: TRBV10-3
D gene: NA
J gene: TRBJ2-2
clone size: many
CDR3 DNA: TGTGCCATCAGTGTGGAGGACAAGAACACCGGGGAGCTGTTTTTT
CDR3 protein: CAISVEDKNTGELFF

V gene: TRBV7-3
D gene: NA
J gene: TRBJ2-2
clone size: NA
CDR3 DNA: TGTGCCAGCAGCTTGAATTCTAACGGGGCGAACACCGGGGAGCTGTTTTTT
CDR3 protein: CASSLNSNGANTGELFF

V gene: TRBV19
D gene: TRBD1
J gene: TRBJ2-3
clone size: many
CDR3 DNA: TGTGCCAGTTCCGACAGGGGAATTACAGATACGCAGTATTTT
CDR3 protein: CASSDRGITDTQYF

V gene: TRBV11-2
D gene: NA
J gene: TRBJ2-5
clone size: many
CDR3 DNA: TGTGCCAGCAGACTTGGTGGGGGCGTAGAGACCCAGTACTTC
CDR3 protein: CASRLGGGVETQYF